This T cell receptor (beta chain) was sequenced in a study of T cell repertoires in cytomegalovirus infection. Study background: Public TCR beta signatures provided an indication of both CMV infection and a matching HLA type.

Whole-study findings and limits: Dominating the ex vivo response were TCR beta clonotypes that were CMV-specific and HLA-C-restricted. The cumulative frequency of public TCR beta families distinguished individuals who carried CMV together with the relevant HLA.

Germline V gives CDR1 SEHNR, CDR2 FQNEAQ (reference sequence). Between the trimmed V and J ends, which lost 5 bases and 1 base, there was a span of 27 bases. The CDR3 has 19 residues. TCRdb analysed the reads with MiXCR anew, one entry per CDR3 protein. The sample holds roughly 200,000 distinct CDR3 sequences; about 18% are singletons and the top ten take approximately 25%. Only a few counts were recorded for this clonotype. Its antigen remains unidentified. This clonotype originated in a human donor in good health (CMV status not recorded). Some clones in this sample may be carry-over from other donors' samples. The chain recombines TRBV7-9 with TRBJ2-7; TRBD1 or TRBD2 may be the D gene (6 bases each). Sample: CD8+ T cells from PBMCs. The CDR3 sequence is CASSRGAGRGFGESYEQYF. The CDR3 bases are TGTGCCAGCAGCCGCGGGGCGGGCAGGGGCTTCGGTGAGTCCTACGAGCAGTACTTC. The complete variable domain, with remaining parts taken from reference TRBV7-9 and TRBJ2-7, reads DTGVSQNPRHKITKRGQNVTFRCDPISEHNRLYWYRQTLGQGPEFLTYFQNEAQLEKSRLLSDRFSAERPKGSFSTLEIQRTEQGDSAMYLCASSRGAGRGFGESYEQYFGPGTRLTVT.